One T cell receptor (beta chain) is described in this entry. The table came from immunoSEQ multiplex PCR; TCRdb's copy has only in-frame clones and leaves some out. The sample shows about 680,000 clones, more than 70% of them seen only once. Treatment specified: around 19 received Ad26.COV2.S at low or high dose, single or two shots; roughly 5 received placebo; per-sample allocation not given. Repertoires come from day 63 after the first vaccine or placebo injection. This record comes from a study of Ad26.COV2.S vaccination and SARS-CoV-2 variants. V gave up 3 bases and J gave up 5 bases, with 13 bases separating them. The length of the CDR3 is 14 residues. CDR1 and CDR2 from the germline V gene are MNHEY and SMNVEV (reference sequence).

The V and J genes are TRBV27 and TRBJ2-5, with D possibly TRBD1 on 5 matching bases. The sample consisted of peripheral blood, taken in a trial of Ad26.COV2.S vaccine versus placebo. The sequence derives from a person between 18 and 59 years old who received the Ad26.COV2.S COVID-19 vaccine or a placebo. This CDR3 reads CASSFSAGRETQYF. The CDR3 nucleotides are TGTGCCAGCAGTTTTTCGGCAGGGCGGGAGACCCAGTACTTC.